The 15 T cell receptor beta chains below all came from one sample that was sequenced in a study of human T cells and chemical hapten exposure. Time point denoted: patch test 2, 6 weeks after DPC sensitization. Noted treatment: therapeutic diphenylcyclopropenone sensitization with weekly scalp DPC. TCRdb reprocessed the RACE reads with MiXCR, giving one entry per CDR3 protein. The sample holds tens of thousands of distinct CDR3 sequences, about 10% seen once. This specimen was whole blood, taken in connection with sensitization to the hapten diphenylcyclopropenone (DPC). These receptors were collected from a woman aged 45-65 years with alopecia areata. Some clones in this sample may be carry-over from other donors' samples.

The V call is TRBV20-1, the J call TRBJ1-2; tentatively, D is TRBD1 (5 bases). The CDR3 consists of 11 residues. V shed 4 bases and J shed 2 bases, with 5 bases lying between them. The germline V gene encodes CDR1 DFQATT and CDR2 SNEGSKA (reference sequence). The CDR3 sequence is CSATGNYGYTF. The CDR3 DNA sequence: TGCAGTGCTACAGGGAACTATGGCTACACCTTC.

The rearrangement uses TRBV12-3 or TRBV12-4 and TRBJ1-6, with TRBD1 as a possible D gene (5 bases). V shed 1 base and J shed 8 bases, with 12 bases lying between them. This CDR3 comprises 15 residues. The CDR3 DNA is TGTGCCAGCAGTTTAGGTCCAGGGCGAGATTCACCCCTCCACTTT. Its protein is CASSLGPGRDSPLHF.

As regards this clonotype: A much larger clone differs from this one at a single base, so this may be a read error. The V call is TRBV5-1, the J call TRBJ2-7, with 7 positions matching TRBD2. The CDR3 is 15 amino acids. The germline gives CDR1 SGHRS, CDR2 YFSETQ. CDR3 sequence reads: CASSPAGGTTYEQCF. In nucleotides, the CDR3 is TGCGCCAGCAGCCCGGCTGGCGGGACTACCTACGAGCAGTGCTTC. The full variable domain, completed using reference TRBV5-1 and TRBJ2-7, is KAGVTQTPRYLIKTRGQQVTLSCSPISGHRSVSWYQQTPGQGLQFLFEYFSETQRNKGNFPGRFSGRQFSNSRSEMNVSTLELGDSALYLCASSPAGGTTYEQCFGPGTRLTVT.

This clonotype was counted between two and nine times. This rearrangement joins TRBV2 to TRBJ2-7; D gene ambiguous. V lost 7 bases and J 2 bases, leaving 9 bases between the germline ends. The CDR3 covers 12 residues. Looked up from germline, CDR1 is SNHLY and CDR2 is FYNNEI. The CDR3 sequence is CASKESTYEQYF. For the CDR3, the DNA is TGTGCCAGCAAGGAGTCTACCTACGAGCAGTACTTC. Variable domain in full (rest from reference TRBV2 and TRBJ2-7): EPEVTQTPSHQVTQMGQEVILRCVPISNHLYFYWYRQILGQKVEFLVSFYNNEISEKSEIFDDQFSVERPDGSNFTLKIRSTKLEDSAMYFCASKESTYEQYFGPGTRLTVT.

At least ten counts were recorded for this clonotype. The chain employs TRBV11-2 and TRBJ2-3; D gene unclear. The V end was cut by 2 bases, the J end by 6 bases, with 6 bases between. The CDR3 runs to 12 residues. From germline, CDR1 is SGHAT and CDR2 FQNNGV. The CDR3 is CASSLRRDTQYF. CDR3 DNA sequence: TGTGCCAGCAGCTTAAGAAGGGATACGCAGTATTTT.

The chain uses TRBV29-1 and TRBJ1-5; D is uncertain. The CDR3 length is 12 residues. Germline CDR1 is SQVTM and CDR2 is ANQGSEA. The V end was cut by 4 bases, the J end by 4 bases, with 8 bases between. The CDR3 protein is CSVGTVNQPQHF. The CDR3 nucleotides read TGCAGCGTTGGGACCGTTAATCAGCCCCAGCATTTT.

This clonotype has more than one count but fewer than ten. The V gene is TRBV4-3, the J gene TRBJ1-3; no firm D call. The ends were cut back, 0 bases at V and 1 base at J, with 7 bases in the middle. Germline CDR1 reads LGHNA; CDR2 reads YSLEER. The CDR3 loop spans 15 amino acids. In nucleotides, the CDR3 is TGCGCCAGCAGCCAAGATGCGGTTTCTGGAAACACCATATATTTT. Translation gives CASSQDAVSGNTIYF.

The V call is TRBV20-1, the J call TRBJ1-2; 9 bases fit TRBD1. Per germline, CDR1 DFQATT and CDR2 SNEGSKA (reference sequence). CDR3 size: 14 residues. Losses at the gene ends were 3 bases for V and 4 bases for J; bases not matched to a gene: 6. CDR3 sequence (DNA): TGCAGTGCTAGGATACAGGGGGCGTTCTATGGCTACACCTTC. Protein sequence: CSARIQGAFYGYTF.

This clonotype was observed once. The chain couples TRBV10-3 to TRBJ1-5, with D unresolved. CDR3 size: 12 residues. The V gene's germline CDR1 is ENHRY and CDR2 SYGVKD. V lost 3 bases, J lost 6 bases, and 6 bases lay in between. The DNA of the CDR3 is TGTGCCATCAGTGATTTCGGTCAGCCCCAGCATTTT. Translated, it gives CAISDFGQPQHF.

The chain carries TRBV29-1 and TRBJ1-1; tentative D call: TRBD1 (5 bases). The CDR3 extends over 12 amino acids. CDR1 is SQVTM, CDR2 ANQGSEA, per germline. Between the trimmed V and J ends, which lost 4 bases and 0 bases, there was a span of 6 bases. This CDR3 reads CSVAQVNTEAFF. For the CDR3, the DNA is TGCAGCGTTGCACAGGTGAACACTGAAGCTTTCTTT. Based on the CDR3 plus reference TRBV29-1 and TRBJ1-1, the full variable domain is SAVISQKPSRDICQRGTSLTIQCQVDSQVTMMFWYRQQPGQSLTLIATANQGSEATYESGFVIDKFPISRPNLTFSTLTVSNMSPEDSSIYLCSVAQVNTEAFFGQGTRLTVV.

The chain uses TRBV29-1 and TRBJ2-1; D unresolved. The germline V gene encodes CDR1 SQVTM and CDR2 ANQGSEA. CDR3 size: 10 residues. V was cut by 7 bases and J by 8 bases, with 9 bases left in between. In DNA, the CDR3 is TGCAGCGGATATACGCATGAGCAGTTCTTC. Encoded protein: CSGYTHEQFF.

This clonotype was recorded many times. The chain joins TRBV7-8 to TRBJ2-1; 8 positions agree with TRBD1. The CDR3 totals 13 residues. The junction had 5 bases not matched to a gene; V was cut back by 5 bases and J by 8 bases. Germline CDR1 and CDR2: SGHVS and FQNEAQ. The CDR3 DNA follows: TGTGCCAGCAGCAAACAGGGGGTCCATGAGCAGTTCTTC. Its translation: CASSKQGVHEQFF.

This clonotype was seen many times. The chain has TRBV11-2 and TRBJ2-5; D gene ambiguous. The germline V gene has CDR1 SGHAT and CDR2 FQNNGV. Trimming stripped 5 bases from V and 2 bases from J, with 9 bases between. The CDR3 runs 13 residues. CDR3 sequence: CASSPRVQETQYF. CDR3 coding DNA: TGTGCCAGCAGCCCGCGAGTGCAAGAGACCCAGTACTTC.

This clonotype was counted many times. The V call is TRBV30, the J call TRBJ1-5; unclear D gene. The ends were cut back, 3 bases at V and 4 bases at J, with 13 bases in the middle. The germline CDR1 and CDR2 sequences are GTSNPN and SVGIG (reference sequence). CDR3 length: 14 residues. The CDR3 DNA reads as TGTGCCTGGAGCCCTAAACAGAAGAATCAGCCCCAGCATTTT. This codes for CAWSPKQKNQPQHF.

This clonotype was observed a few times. The CDR3 sequence: CASRTGSGELFF. DNA of the CDR3: TGTGCCAGCAGGACAGGGTCGGGGGAGCTGTTTTTT. This sequence joins TRBV28 and TRBJ2-2; 7 nucleotides match TRBD1. After removal of 6 bases from V and 8 bases from J, the junction contained 3 bases not matched to a gene. Looked up from germline, CDR1 is MDHEN and CDR2 is SYDVKM. The CDR3 has 12 amino acids.